The sequence of this TCR beta chain was determined in a study of control samples from healthy donors and cancer patients. This table comes from immunoSEQ multiplex PCR, and its TCRdb copy is limited to in-frame clones, with some not included. The table records about 170,000 clones, around 90% of them present only once. CDR3 length equals 14 residues. Germline loops: CDR1 MNHEY, CDR2 SMNVEV (reference sequence). V was clipped by 3 bases and J by 2 bases, with 8 bases between them. The origin of this receptor is a woman aged 40 to 50 in good health. The chain uses TRBV27 and TRBJ2-1; D could derive from TRBD1 or TRBD2 (5 bases each). The sequencing input was blood. CDR3 in DNA: TGTGCCAGCAGTTTGGGGACCACCTACAATGAGCAGTTCTTC. Amino acids: CASSLGTTYNEQFF.